This TCR beta chain is from a study of radiotherapy plus CTLA-4 blockade in lung cancer. Notes on the study in general: Radiotherapy plus ipilimumab was followed by expansion in blood of tumor-derived TCR clones.

CDR3 length: 13 residues. Germline values: CDR1 LNHDA, CDR2 SQIVND (reference sequence). The V end was cut by 3 bases, the J end by 4 bases, with 10 bases between. Produced via immunoSEQ multiplex PCR; TCRdb's table is partial and in-frame only. The sample includes some 87,000 clones, about four fifths of them seen just once. As to this clone: Its antigen is currently unknown.

The V and J genes are TRBV19 and TRBJ2-7; D is unclear. The TCR comes from a human donor with non-small cell lung cancer that progressed on radiotherapy plus ipilimumab. Sequencing used peripheral blood, obtained from a patient treated with radiotherapy plus ipilimumab. In DNA, the CDR3 is TGTGCCAGTAGTATTGGGCCGAAATACGAGCAGTACTTC. Its translation: CASSIGPKYEQYF. Full variable domain (missing parts from reference TRBV19 and TRBJ2-7): DGGITQSPKYLFRKEGQNVTLSCEQNLNHDAMYWYRQDPGQGLRLIYYSQIVNDFQKGDIAEGYSVSREKKESFPLTVTSAQKNPTAFYLCASSIGPKYEQYFGPGTRLTVT.